The 18 T cell receptor beta chains below were found in one sample sequenced in a study of patients and donors after allogeneic stem cell transplantation. One entry per CDR3 protein results from TCRdb running MiXCR on the RT-PCR reads. The table shows hundreds of thousands of distinct CDR3 sequences, with roughly 16% occurring only once. The sample consisted of blood, either unsorted or a sorted T cell fraction (not recorded which). These receptors were collected from a human donor who was either an allogeneic HSCT recipient or a stem cell or donor lymphocyte infusion donor (not recorded which). It is not recorded whose cells these are; they may come from a transplant donor.

The chain is built from TRBV27 and TRBJ1-2, with D possibly matching TRBD1 (5 bases). The CDR3 contains 15 residues. V lost 2 bases and J lost 0, with 10 bases in between. CDR1 MNHEY and CDR2 SMNVEV come from the germline V gene (reference sequence). CDR3 region: CASSLRGKANYGYTF. The CDR3 DNA is TGTGCCAGCAGTTTACGGGGGAAAGCTAACTATGGCTACACCTTC.

The sample holds many counts of this clonotype. CDR3 DNA: TGCGCCAGCAGCTTGAAGACAAGCAGCACAGATACGCAGTATTTT. Amino acids: CASSLKTSSTDTQYF. The V call is TRBV5-1, the J call TRBJ2-3; D call uncertain. The CDR3 runs 15 residues. V shed 1 base and J shed 0 bases, with 9 bases lying between them. Germline CDR1 SGHRS, CDR2 YFSETQ.

V is TRBV7-9 and J is TRBJ2-5; a possible D gene is TRBD1 (7 bases). This CDR3 is built from 16 residues. CDR1 SEHNR and CDR2 FQNEAQ come from the germline V gene (reference sequence). Trimming cost V 5 bases and J 2 bases, with 18 bases left between them. This CDR3 is CASSTPRAGGQETQYF. DNA of the CDR3: TGTGCCAGCAGCACTCCCAGGGCAGGGGGGCAAGAGACCCAGTACTTC.

This chain uses TRBV25-1 with TRBJ1-2; no reliable D call. The germline V gene has CDR1 MGHDK and CDR2 SYGVNS. V gave up 8 bases and J gave up 0 bases, with 16 bases separating them. This CDR3 spans 15 amino acids. The CDR3 DNA reads TGTGCCAGCGCGAGCGGAGGGATAACTAACTATGGCTACACCTTC. Protein product: CASASGGITNYGYTF.

The chain couples TRBV6-1 to TRBJ2-1; a possible D gene is TRBD2 (5 bases). The CDR3 runs 14 residues. With 6 bases removed from V and 6 bases from J, the gap between germline ends came to 15 bases. Germline-derived CDR1 and CDR2 are MNHNS and SASEGT. CDR3 protein: CASSPTGNSNEQFF. CDR3 in DNA: TGTGCCAGCAGCCCTACGGGGAACTCCAATGAGCAGTTCTTC.

The chain joins TRBV30 to TRBJ1-1; D is unclear. CDR1 is GTSNPN and CDR2 is SVGIG in the germline V gene (reference sequence). V dropped 8 bases and J dropped 4 bases, with 11 bases sitting between them. There are 11 residues in the CDR3. The CDR3 here is CAGRRRTEAFF. CDR3 nucleotide sequence: TGTGCCGGACGAAGACGCACTGAAGCTTTCTTT. Full variable domain (remainder filled in from reference TRBV30 and TRBJ1-1): SQTIHQWPATLVQPVGSPLSLECTVEGTSNPNLYWYRQAAGRGLQLLFYSVGIGQISSEVPQNLSASRPQDRQFILSSKKLLLSDSGFYLCAGRRRTEAFFGQGTRLTVV.

This clonotype has just a few counts. The chain joins TRBV7-3 to TRBJ1-2; 9 bases match TRBD1. The J segment lost 8 bases and the V segment lost 0 bases, leaving 7 bases of the junction unmatched. This CDR3 is built from 15 residues. Germline V gives CDR1 SGHTA, CDR2 FQGTGA. The CDR3 loop reads CASSLTPGQGYGYTF. CDR3 sequence (DNA): TGTGCCAGCAGCTTAACACCGGGACAGGGTTACGGCTACACCTTC.

This clonotype was found a few times. The rearrangement links TRBV5-6 to TRBJ2-6; the match to TRBD1 covers 8 bases. V lost 0 bases and J lost 4; bases outside the gene matches: 9. CDR3 size: 18 residues. Germline lookup yields CDR1 SGHDT and CDR2 YYEEEE. For the CDR3, the DNA is TGTGCCAGCAGCTTGGCTATTCAGGGGGCGATAGGGGCCAACGTCCTGACTTTC. This sequence encodes CASSLAIQGAIGANVLTF.

This clonotype was counted a few times. The rearrangement joins TRBV12-3 or TRBV12-4 to TRBJ2-7; TRBD1 aligns across 10 bases. The CDR3 length is 15 residues. Trimming removed 2 bases from V and 3 bases from J; junction bases left unmatched: 4. The CDR3: CASSLSGQGGYEQYF. DNA for the CDR3: TGTGCCAGCAGTTTAAGCGGACAGGGGGGCTACGAGCAGTACTTC.

The CDR3 region is CASSPKDQLLNEQYF. The CDR3, as DNA: TGTGCCAGCAGCCCTAAGGACCAATTACTCAACGAGCAGTACTTC. The chain carries TRBV7-2 and TRBJ2-7; D not certain. Looked up from germline, CDR1 is SGHTA and CDR2 is FQGNSA. The CDR3 has 15 residues. The V end was cut by 5 bases, the J end by 5 bases, with 19 bases between. Looking up the rest from reference TRBV7-2 and TRBJ2-7 gives the full variable domain: GAGVSQSPSNKVTEKGKDVELRCDPISGHTALYWYRQSLGQGLEFLIYFQGNSAPDKSGLPSDRFSAERTGGSVSTLTIQRTQQEDSAVYLCASSPKDQLLNEQYFGPGTRLTVT.

This clonotype was counted ten times or more. The chain employs TRBV6-5 and TRBJ1-1; D is perhaps TRBD1 (5 bases). Per germline, CDR1 MNHEY and CDR2 SVGAGI. V gave up 2 bases and J gave up 6 bases, with 13 bases separating them. The CDR3 contains 14 residues. CDR3 DNA: TGTGCCAGCAGTTACGCGGAGGGACGGGCTGAAGCTTTCTTT. Translating gives CASSYAEGRAEAFF.

This clonotype was counted only a few times. The chain combines TRBV5-1 with TRBJ1-1, with D unresolved. The germline V gene encodes CDR1 SGHRS and CDR2 YFSETQ. The CDR3 is 13 amino acids. V lost 6 bases and J 3 bases, leaving 12 bases between the germline ends. The CDR3 sequence: CASNPPTHTEAFF. The CDR3 DNA is TGCGCCAGCAATCCCCCGACCCACACTGAAGCTTTCTTT. Supplemented by reference TRBV5-1 and TRBJ1-1, the full variable domain reads KAGVTQTPRYLIKTRGQQVTLSCSPISGHRSVSWYQQTPGQGLQFLFEYFSETQRNKGNFPGRFSGRQFSNSRSEMNVSTLELGDSALYLCASNPPTHTEAFFGQGTRLTVV.

This clonotype occurred a few times. V and J are TRBV24-1 and TRBJ2-3, with D possibly TRBD1 on 6 matching bases. In germline, CDR1 is KGHDR, CDR2 SFDVKD. The CDR3 runs to 17 residues. V was clipped by 0 bases and J by 4 bases, with 16 bases between them. The CDR3: CATSDLPTRGISDTQYF. As DNA, the CDR3 is TGTGCCACCAGTGATTTGCCGACCAGGGGAATCTCAGATACGCAGTATTTT.

V and J are TRBV20-1 and TRBJ2-2; 7 nucleotides agree with TRBD2. The CDR3 has 16 residues. The trim removed 3 bases at V and 4 bases at J, leaving 11 bases unmatched. Germline loops: CDR1 DFQATT, CDR2 SNEGSKA (reference sequence). CDR3 residues: CSAREPGLRLTGELFF. The DNA of the CDR3 is TGCAGTGCTAGGGAACCGGGACTACGCCTCACCGGGGAGCTGTTTTTT.

The chain is built from TRBV5-1 and TRBJ2-7; TRBD2 aligns across 12 bases. The CDR3 loop spans 16 amino acids. From germline, CDR1 is SGHRS and CDR2 YFSETQ. The V segment lost 0 bases and the J segment 3 bases; nucleotides outside the gene matches: 4. CDR3 loop: CASSLEQGLAGYEQYF. In nucleotides, the CDR3 is TGCGCCAGCAGCTTGGAGCAGGGACTAGCGGGCTACGAGCAGTACTTC. Based on the CDR3 plus reference TRBV5-1 and TRBJ2-7, the full variable domain is KAGVTQTPRYLIKTRGQQVTLSCSPISGHRSVSWYQQTPGQGLQFLFEYFSETQRNKGNFPGRFSGRQFSNSRSEMNVSTLELGDSALYLCASSLEQGLAGYEQYFGPGTRLTVT.

Ten or more counts support this clonotype. The V and J genes are TRBV4-1 and TRBJ1-2; 9 positions match TRBD1. Germline values: CDR1 MGHRA, CDR2 YSYEKL. With 1 base clipped from V and 4 bases from J, the junction kept 13 bases outside the gene matches. The CDR3 length is 18 residues. The CDR3 DNA reads TGCGCCAGCAGCCAAGTCCTCTTTCCTAAGACAGGGGGCTATGGCTACACCTTC. The encoded protein is CASSQVLFPKTGGYGYTF.

This clonotype was picked up a small number of times. This chain links TRBV19 with TRBJ2-7; the match to TRBD2 covers 7 bases. The CDR3 loop spans 15 amino acids. Per the germline V gene, CDR1 is LNHDA and CDR2 is SQIVND (reference sequence). J was trimmed by 3 bases and V by 4 bases; bases with no gene match: 9. DNA of the CDR3: TGTGCCAGTAGTAAGGGGAGCGGGACCTTCTACGAGCAGTACTTC. It is translated as CASSKGSGTFYEQYF.

V gene TRBV9 combines with J gene TRBJ2-7; weak D call: TRBD2 (5 bases). The CDR3 is 14 amino acids. Germline lookup yields CDR1 SGDLS and CDR2 YYNGEE. Trimming removed 0 bases from V and 2 bases from J, with 9 bases in between. The CDR3 spells CASSVGAETYEQYF. The CDR3 DNA reads TGTGCCAGCAGCGTAGGAGCGGAGACCTACGAGCAGTACTTC.